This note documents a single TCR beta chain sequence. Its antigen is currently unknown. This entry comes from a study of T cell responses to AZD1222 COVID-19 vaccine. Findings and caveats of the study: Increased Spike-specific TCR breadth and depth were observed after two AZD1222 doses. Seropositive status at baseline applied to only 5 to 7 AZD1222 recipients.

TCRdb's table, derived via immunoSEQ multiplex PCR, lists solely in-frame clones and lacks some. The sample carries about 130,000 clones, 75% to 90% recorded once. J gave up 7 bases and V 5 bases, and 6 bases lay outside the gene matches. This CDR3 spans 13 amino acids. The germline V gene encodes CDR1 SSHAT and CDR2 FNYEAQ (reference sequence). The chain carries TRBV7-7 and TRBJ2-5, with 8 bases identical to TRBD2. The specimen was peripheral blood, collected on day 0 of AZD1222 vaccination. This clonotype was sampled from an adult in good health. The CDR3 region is CASSPLGGGTQYF. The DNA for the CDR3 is TGTGCCAGCAGCCCCCTCGGGGGGGGGACCCAGTACTTC.